Listed below are T cell receptor beta chains from one sample, sequenced in a study of blood T cell repertoires in COVID-19. Profiling relied on immunoSEQ multiplex PCR, and the TCRdb table lists in-frame clones only, not all of them. The sample includes 68,000 or so clones, over 65% of them seen just once. The source material was peripheral blood. All receptors come from a human donor in a cohort sampled during active COVID-19. The CDR3 runs from the conserved cysteine through the conserved F or W. The D gene is left open where the match is weak. The size entry is marked missing in some rows and otherwise reads once, few, many or a size class.

>TRBD1|TRBV3-1/TRBV3-2|TRBJ1-3|NA
TGTGCCAGCAGCCAAGGACAGGGGAGGGTCGGAAACACCATATATTTT
CASSQGQGRVGNTIYF
>NA|TRBV28|TRBJ2-5|NA
TGTGCCAGCAGTTTATGGGAGGAAGAGACCCAGTACTTC
CASSLWEEETQYF
>NA|TRBV6-2/TRBV6-3|TRBJ2-6|NA
TGTGCCAGCAGTTACTCGAGTGGAGGGGTGAGGGGGGCCAACGTCCTGACTTTC
CASSYSSGGVRGANVLTF
>TRBD1|TRBV5-1|TRBJ2-2|few
TGCGCCAGTACAGGGGTTTCGAACACCGGGGAGCTGTTTTTT
CASTGVSNTGELFF
>NA|TRBV5-5|TRBJ1-1|few
TGTGCCAGCAGCTCCGCAGGGCAAGGCATGAACACTGAAGCTTTCTTT
CASSSAGQGMNTEAFF
>NA|TRBV7-9|TRBJ1-4|NA
TGTGCCAGCACCTTTTACCAGGGTGAAAAACTGTTTTTT
CASTFYQGEKLFF
>TRBD2|TRBV20-1|TRBJ2-5|NA
TGCAGTGCTAGTTCAGCGGGGGTTAGGGGGAGAGAGACCCAGTACTTC
CSASSAGVRGRETQYF
>NA|TRBV11-2|TRBJ2-7|NA
TGTGCCAGCAGCTTAGAGAGAGGGAGCTCCTACGAGCAGTACTTC
CASSLERGSSYEQYF
>TRBD1|TRBV6-2/TRBV6-3|TRBJ2-5|NA
TGTGCCAGCAGTTACTGGGGGACAGGGGGCGTTGAGACCCAGTACTTC
CASSYWGTGGVETQYF
>NA|TRBV5-4|TRBJ1-3|few
TGTGCCAGCAGCCAAACGGGTGGAAACACCATATATTTT
CASSQTGGNTIYF
>TRBD1|TRBV7-9|TRBJ2-1|NA
TGTGCCAGCAGCTTGACAGGGGGCCTCTACAATGAGCAGTTCTTC
CASSLTGGLYNEQFF
>NA|TRBV6-6|TRBJ1-2|NA
TGTGCCAGCAGTTACTCTTCCTCGGGTTATGGCTACACCTTC
CASSYSSSGYGYTF
>NA|TRBV11-2|TRBJ1-5|NA
TGTGCCAGCAGCTTAGGACAGACCAATCAGCCCCAGCATTTT
CASSLGQTNQPQHF